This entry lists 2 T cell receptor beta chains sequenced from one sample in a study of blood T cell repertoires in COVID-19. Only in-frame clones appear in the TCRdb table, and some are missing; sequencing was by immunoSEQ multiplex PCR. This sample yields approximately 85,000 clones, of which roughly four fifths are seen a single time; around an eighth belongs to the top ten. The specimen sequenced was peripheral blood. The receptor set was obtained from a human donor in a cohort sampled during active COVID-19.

CDR3 protein: CASSFAGAYGYTF. CDR3 DNA sequence: TGTGCCAGCAGTTTCGCGGGTGCCTATGGCTACACCTTC. The chain couples TRBV6-2 or TRBV6-3 to TRBJ1-2, with D unclear. Trimming left V 4 bases short and J 4 bases short, with 10 bases between. CDR1 is MNHEY and CDR2 is SVGEGT in the germline V gene. The CDR3 contains 13 residues.

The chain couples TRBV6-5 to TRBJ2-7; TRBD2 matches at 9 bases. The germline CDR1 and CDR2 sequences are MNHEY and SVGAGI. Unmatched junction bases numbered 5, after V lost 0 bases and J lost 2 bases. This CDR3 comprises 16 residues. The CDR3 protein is CASSYSKTSGPYEQYF. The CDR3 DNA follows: TGTGCCAGCAGTTACTCGAAGACTAGCGGACCCTACGAGCAGTACTTC.